These 29 T cell receptor beta chains were sequenced from one sample in a study of a mutant IDH1 vaccine in newly diagnosed glioma. Assay: immunoSEQ multiplex PCR; the TCRdb copy retains only in-frame clones and omits some. The profile shows around 54,000 clones, around 83% of them singletons. Their antigen targets remain unknown. The time point here: week 47, end of study. Vaccinated patients received 300 ug of mutant IDH1 20-mer peptide per dose, with topical imiquimod. The sequences come from PBMCs, collected from a glioma patient whose treatment included an IDH1 peptide vaccine. The receptors derive from a woman in her forties or fifties with glioma.

The chain links TRBV6-1 to TRBJ2-5; D remains ambiguous. The germline V gene encodes CDR1 MNHNS and CDR2 SASEGT. This CDR3 has 10 residues. V lost 8 bases to trimming and J lost 5 bases, with 6 bases between them. CDR3 region: CASRRETQYF. Written as DNA, the CDR3 is TGTGCCAGCCGACGGGAGACCCAGTACTTC.

The sample holds one count of this clone. The chain employs TRBV5-4 and TRBJ1-2; 7 bases are shared with TRBD1. Germline trimming cut 4 bases from V and 9 bases from J; bases unmatched to any gene: 6. The CDR3 consists of 12 residues. The germline CDR1 and CDR2 sequences are SGHNT and YYREEE (reference sequence). The CDR3 DNA is TGTGCCAGCAGCCAAAGACAGGGTCGCTACACCTTC. Translating it yields CASSQRQGRYTF. Full variable domain (rest looked up from reference TRBV5-4 and TRBJ1-2): ETGVTQSPTHLIKTRGQQVTLRCSSQSGHNTVSWYQQALGQGPQFIFQYYREEENGRGNFPPRFSGLQFPNYSSELNVNALELDDSALYLCASSQRQGRYTFGSGTRLTVV.

The J gene is TRBJ1-2, the V gene TRBV5-4; 11 bases are a match to TRBD1. J gave up 8 bases and V 2 bases, and 11 bases lay outside the gene matches. This CDR3 has 16 residues. Germline V gives CDR1 SGHNT, CDR2 YYREEE (reference sequence). CDR3 loop: CASSLDRTGGARGYTF. CDR3 in DNA: TGTGCCAGCAGCTTAGACAGGACAGGGGGCGCGAGGGGCTACACCTTC.

This clone has only one observation. The chain is built from TRBV4-2 and TRBJ2-7, with TRBD1 identical over 9 bases. Germline lookup yields CDR1 LGHNA and CDR2 YNFKEQ. The CDR3 contains 16 residues. V shed 0 bases and J 6 bases; nucleotides not matched to a gene: 9. The CDR3 loop reads CASSQDLGTGNREQYF. In DNA, the CDR3 is TGTGCCAGCAGCCAAGATCTTGGGACAGGGAATCGCGAGCAGTACTTC.

The rearrangement uses TRBV28 and TRBJ1-2, with unresolved D. This CDR3 contains 11 residues. V dropped 8 bases and J dropped 0 bases, with 4 bases sitting between them. In germline, CDR1 is MDHEN, CDR2 SYDVKM. The CDR3 DNA reads as TGTGCCAGCGAATCTAACTATGGCTACACCTTC. Protein sequence: CASESNYGYTF.

CDR3 coding DNA: TGTGCCAGCAGTGAAGGGGGGATCGGCTCCTACGAGCAGTACTTC. This codes for CASSEGGIGSYEQYF. V gene TRBV27 combines with J gene TRBJ2-7; D may match TRBD1 or TRBD2 (6 bases each). The length of the CDR3 is 15 residues. Germline loops: CDR1 MNHEY, CDR2 SMNVEV (reference sequence). The ends were cut back, 5 bases at V and 0 bases at J, with 14 bases in the middle.

This sequence joins TRBV27 and TRBJ2-2; TRBD2 aligns across 13 bases. Germline loops: CDR1 MNHEY, CDR2 SMNVEV (reference sequence). V trimming: 6 bases; J trimming: 13 bases; junction bases outside the gene matches: 14. This CDR3 is built from 16 residues. The CDR3, as DNA: TGTGCCAGCAGGATCTTAACTAGCGGGGGGGCCCACGGGCTGTTTTTT. Protein product: CASRILTSGGAHGLFF.

A few counts support this clone. The chain couples TRBV28 to TRBJ2-5; no firm D call. The CDR3 is made up of 13 amino acids. Trimming removed 2 bases from V and 1 base from J, with 5 bases in between. Germline V CDR1 and CDR2: MDHEN, SYDVKM. CDR3 residues: CASSLGIQETQYF. The CDR3 coding sequence is TGTGCCAGCAGTTTAGGGATCCAAGAGACCCAGTACTTC. Complete variable domain (other parts from reference TRBV28 and TRBJ2-5): DVKVTQSSRYLVKRTGEKVFLECVQDMDHENMFWYRQDPGLGLRLIYFSYDVKMKEKGDIPEGYSVSREKKERFSLILESASTNQTSMYLCASSLGIQETQYFGPGTRLLVL.

This clone has just a few counts. The V gene is TRBV28, the J gene TRBJ2-7; D call uncertain. The V gene lost 3 bases and the J gene lost 5 bases, with 11 bases spanning the gap. The CDR3 has 13 residues. Germline V CDR1 and CDR2: MDHEN, SYDVKM. The CDR3 protein is CASSFESRDEQYF. The CDR3, as DNA: TGTGCCAGCAGTTTTGAGAGTAGGGACGAGCAGTACTTC.

The chain carries TRBV5-6 and TRBJ1-3; D gene unclear. Trimming left V 1 base short and J 4 bases short, with 3 bases between. This CDR3 region has 12 residues. Germline V gives CDR1 SGHDT, CDR2 YYEEEE. This CDR3 is CASSLYGNTIYF. CDR3 coding DNA: TGTGCCAGCAGCTTGTACGGAAACACCATATATTTT.

The chain has TRBV5-4 and TRBJ1-6; D gene unclear. The CDR3 totals 15 residues. CDR1 is SGHNT and CDR2 is YYREEE in the germline V gene (reference sequence). The V and J ends lost 0 bases and 4 bases respectively, with 8 bases between them. CDR3 sequence reads: CASSLAGRYNSPLHF. The CDR3 DNA sequence: TGTGCCAGCAGCTTGGCCGGGAGGTATAATTCACCCCTCCACTTT.

This chain connects TRBV7-7 to TRBJ2-7, with D perhaps TRBD1 (7 bases). Looked up from germline, CDR1 is SSHAT and CDR2 is FNYEAQ (reference sequence). This CDR3 is built from 15 residues. Trimming cost V 1 base and J 3 bases, with 13 bases left between them. CDR3 coding DNA: TGTGCCAGCAGCTTAGGAGCAGGGGGGAACTACGAGCAGTACTTC. Its translation is CASSLGAGGNYEQYF.

Only a few counts were recorded for this clone. The J gene is TRBJ1-2, the V gene TRBV7-9; D unresolved. Germline V lookup: CDR1 SEHNR, CDR2 FQNEAQ (reference sequence). With 5 bases removed from V and 4 bases from J, the gap between germline ends came to 11 bases. There are 13 residues in the CDR3. CDR3 loop: CASSPGRIYGYTF. In DNA form, the CDR3 reads TGTGCCAGCAGCCCCGGACGGATCTATGGCTACACCTTC.

This clone was picked up a small number of times. This chain connects TRBV11-3 to TRBJ2-7; D is perhaps TRBD1 or TRBD2 (5 bases each). V was pared by 7 bases and J by 3 bases, with 13 bases between. CDR3 length: 13 amino acids. Per the germline V gene, CDR1 is SGHNT and CDR2 is YENEEA. CDR3 in DNA: TGTGCCAGCAAATCCCGGGACGGCTACGAGCAGTACTTC. Amino acid sequence: CASKSRDGYEQYF.

This clone was seen only a few times. V gene TRBV27 combines with J gene TRBJ1-2, with 11 positions matching TRBD1. The CDR3 spans 15 residues. CDR1 is MNHEY, CDR2 SMNVEV, per germline (reference sequence). The ends lost 5 bases at V and 8 bases at J; junction bases unmatched: 10. In DNA form, the CDR3 reads TGTGCCAGCAGTCCCGTCGGACAGGGGGCGCGGGGCTACACCTTC. Translated: CASSPVGQGARGYTF.

The rearrangement links TRBV5-4 to TRBJ1-6, with 7 bases lining up with TRBD1. The CDR3 loop spans 14 amino acids. V shed 3 bases and J 14 bases; nucleotides not matched to a gene: 11. From germline, CDR1 is SGHNT and CDR2 YYREEE (reference sequence). The CDR3 protein is CASSSGTDLGSLHF. The CDR3 bases are TGTGCCAGCAGCTCCGGGACAGATCTTGGATCCCTCCACTTT.

V gene TRBV30 combines with J gene TRBJ1-1, with D unclear. CDR1 GTSNPN and CDR2 SVGIG come from the germline V gene (reference sequence). The CDR3 length is 12 residues. Trimming shortened V by 0 bases and J by 7 bases, and 9 bases separated the two germline ends. This chain's CDR3 is CAWSVTSGEAFF. CDR3 sequence (DNA): TGTGCCTGGAGTGTAACTAGTGGTGAAGCTTTCTTT.

The CDR3 nucleotides read TGTGCCAGCTCACCACCTGATGTATGGGGCACTGAAGCTTTCTTT. This gives the protein CASSPPDVWGTEAFF. V gene TRBV18 combines with J gene TRBJ1-1; D is unclear. The CDR3 spans 15 residues. Germline V gene data show CDR1 as KGHSH and CDR2 as LQKENI. V lost 0 bases, J lost 4 bases, and 12 bases lay in between.

This chain links TRBV5-6 with TRBJ1-2, with a possible D match to TRBD1 (6 bases). Trimming shortened V by 4 bases and J by 0 bases, and 22 bases separated the two germline ends. Germline lookup yields CDR1 SGHDT and CDR2 YYEEEE. The CDR3 sequence is 18 residues long. The CDR3 loop is CASSLTGYLELANYGYTF. In DNA, the CDR3 is TGTGCCAGCAGCCTTACAGGGTACCTCGAGTTAGCTAACTATGGCTACACCTTC.

The chain combines TRBV7-9 with TRBJ2-7, with D perhaps matching TRBD1 or TRBD2 (6 bases each). CDR3 size: 17 residues. V dropped 4 bases and J dropped 1 base, with 20 bases sitting between them. Germline V gene data show CDR1 as SEHNR and CDR2 as FQNEAQ (reference sequence). DNA for the CDR3: TGTGCCAGCAGCTCGGTGCCCGGGGGCACACTTTCCTACGAGCAGTACTTC. Amino acids: CASSSVPGGTLSYEQYF.

This chain links TRBV5-1 with TRBJ2-5; the D gene is possibly TRBD2 (5 bases). Germline lookup yields CDR1 SGHRS and CDR2 YFSETQ. CDR3 length: 16 amino acids. Trimming took off 6 bases at V and 5 bases at J, with 23 bases between the two ends. Written as DNA, the CDR3 is TGCGCCAGCAAGCTTGGGTCGGGATTCAATAGGGAGACCCAGTACTTC. Translated: CASKLGSGFNRETQYF.

The chain recombines TRBV5-8 with TRBJ2-5, with 14 bases lining up with TRBD2. The CDR3 covers 16 residues. J was trimmed by 5 bases and V by 5 bases; bases with no gene match: 8. The germline V gene encodes CDR1 SGHTS and CDR2 YDEGEE. The CDR3 here is CASRPGLAGGYETQYF. The CDR3 region has the DNA TGTGCCAGCAGACCCGGACTAGCGGGGGGTTATGAGACCCAGTACTTC.

V usage is TRBV27 and J usage is TRBJ1-6; the D is unclear. V lost 7 bases and J 7 bases, leaving 17 bases between the germline ends. CDR3 length: 15 amino acids. Germline-derived CDR1 and CDR2 are MNHEY and SMNVEV (reference sequence). CDR3 DNA: TGTGCCAGCACCAACTATGCCAGCACAAATTCACCCCTCCACTTT. Its protein is CASTNYASTNSPLHF.

The chain combines TRBV18 with TRBJ2-1; 8 bases are shared with TRBD1. V lost 0 bases and J lost 4; bases outside the gene matches: 5. CDR1 and CDR2 (germline): KGHSH, LQKENI. The CDR3 is made up of 16 amino acids. CDR3 region: CASSPPNRGFYNEQFF. The CDR3 DNA reads as TGTGCCAGCTCACCACCGAACAGGGGGTTTTACAATGAGCAGTTCTTC.

This rearrangement joins TRBV9 to TRBJ1-1, with D maybe TRBD1 (6 bases). Looked up from germline, CDR1 is SGDLS and CDR2 is YYNGEE. This CDR3 has 16 residues. V lost 0 bases to trimming and J lost 1 base, with 13 bases between them. CDR3 residues: CASSVDYRAGNTEAFF. CDR3 nucleotides: TGTGCCAGCAGCGTAGATTACAGGGCAGGGAACACTGAAGCTTTCTTT.

The genes are TRBV30 and TRBJ1-2; no clear D gene. The CDR3 totals 15 residues. Germline CDR1 and CDR2: GTSNPN and SVGIG (reference sequence). With 2 bases removed from V and 4 bases from J, the gap between germline ends came to 17 bases. CDR3 DNA: TGTGCCTGGAGTCCCCAGAGCTGGGCCCCCTATGGCTACACCTTC. Translating gives CAWSPQSWAPYGYTF.

The V and J genes are TRBV5-1 and TRBJ2-5; D gene unclear. This CDR3 has 15 amino acids. Germline loops: CDR1 SGHRS, CDR2 YFSETQ. V lost 0 bases and J 2 bases, leaving 11 bases between the germline ends. This chain's CDR3 is CASSLGVAQQETQYF. The CDR3 nucleotides are TGCGCCAGCAGCTTGGGAGTCGCCCAACAAGAGACCCAGTACTTC.

The chain links TRBV18 to TRBJ1-2; 7 bases match TRBD1. Germline V gene sequence: CDR1 KGHSH, CDR2 LQKENI. V dropped 6 bases and J dropped 3; count of bases not matched to a gene: 10. The CDR3 is 15 amino acids. In nucleotides, the CDR3 is TGTGCCAGCTCTCGGGACAGAGCGGTTTACTATGGCTACACCTTC. This codes for CASSRDRAVYYGYTF.

This chain links TRBV5-1 with TRBJ2-7; 7 bases line up with TRBD1. The CDR3 is 13 residues long. The germline gives CDR1 SGHRS, CDR2 YFSETQ. J was trimmed by 4 bases and V by 5 bases; bases with no gene match: 6. The CDR3 sequence is CASSQGVRYEQYF. In DNA, the CDR3 is TGCGCCAGCAGTCAGGGGGTCAGATACGAGCAGTACTTC.